This T cell receptor beta chain was sequenced for a study of blood T cell repertoires in COVID-19. The overall study: Material from acute and convalescent COVID-19 was sourced from the United States, Italy and Spain. The analysed material was cDNA or gDNA that came from T cells, B-cell-depleted T cells, or PBMCs.

Produced via immunoSEQ multiplex PCR; TCRdb's table is partial and in-frame only. This table has approximately 290,000 clones, 80% to 95% appearing once. Across 20 to 25 US areas, participants ranged in age from roughly 18 to 95 years. Recovered status in Cohort 3 required two negative PCRs, clearance, or symptom resolution. This CDR3 has 14 residues. V lost 0 bases to trimming and J lost 2 bases, with 6 bases between them. Germline CDR1 LGHDT, CDR2 YNNKEL (reference sequence). This TCR derives from a woman aged 30 to 39 who had recovered from COVID-19. The chain is built from TRBV3-1 (or the pseudogene TRBV3-2) and TRBJ2-3; weak D call: TRBD2 (5 bases). Sequenced input: PBMCs or T cells enriched from blood (not recorded which). This CDR3 is CASSQDRDTDTQYF. The CDR3 coding sequence is TGTGCCAGCAGCCAAGATCGGGACACAGATACGCAGTATTTT.